This T cell receptor beta chain was documented in a study of T cells in Graves' hyperthyroidism and ophthalmopathy. Overall study context: Specimen type is peripheral blood, collected at initial diagnosis prior to any treatment. Study-level results: Most clonotypes expanded in the thyroid (above 0.001) were also present in blood.

The TCR beta CDR3 regions underwent amplification using RNA transcripts as the source. Primed by the HTBI set, a first-round RT-PCR was run on the TCR CDR3. From the multiplex PCR reads, TCRdb called clonotypes with MiXCR, one entry per CDR3 protein. The data contain roughly 710,000 distinct CDR3 sequences, approximately 40% of them singletons. Worth noting for this clonotype: Its antigen remains unknown.

Exclusions: uncontrolled infection, other autoimmune disease, pregnancy, lactation. Trimming shortened V by 3 bases and J by 5 bases, and 10 bases separated the two germline ends. The CDR3 totals 14 residues. Germline V CDR1 and CDR2: MNHEY, SMNVEV (reference sequence). The chain uses TRBV27 and TRBJ1-4, with D maybe TRBD1 (5 bases). Sequenced sample: blood. This TCR was recovered from a woman between 40 and 55 years old with Graves' hyperthyroidism. This chain's CDR3 is CASSFRAPNEKLFF. The CDR3 region has the DNA TGTGCCAGCAGTTTCAGGGCACCGAATGAAAAACTGTTTTTT.